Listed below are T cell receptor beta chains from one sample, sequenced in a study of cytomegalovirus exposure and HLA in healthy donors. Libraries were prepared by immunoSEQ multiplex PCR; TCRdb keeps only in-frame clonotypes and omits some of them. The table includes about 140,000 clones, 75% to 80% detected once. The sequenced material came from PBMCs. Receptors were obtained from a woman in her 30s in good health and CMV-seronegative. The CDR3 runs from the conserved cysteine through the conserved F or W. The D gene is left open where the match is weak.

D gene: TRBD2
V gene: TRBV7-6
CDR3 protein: CASSGLAGANTGELFF

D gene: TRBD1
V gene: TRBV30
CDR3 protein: CAWGDRTYNSPLHF

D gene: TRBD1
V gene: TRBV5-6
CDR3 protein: CASSPGQGDSNYGYTF

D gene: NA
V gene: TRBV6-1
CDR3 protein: CASSLMGPETQYF

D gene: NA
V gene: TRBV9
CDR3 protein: CASSVGLEGQETQYF

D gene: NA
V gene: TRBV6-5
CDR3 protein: CASWWREQFF

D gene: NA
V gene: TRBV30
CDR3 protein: CAWSEQGATTNEKLFF

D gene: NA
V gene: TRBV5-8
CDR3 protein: CASSPWLAVYGYTF

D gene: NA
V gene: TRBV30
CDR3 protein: CAWSRDQGTEAFF

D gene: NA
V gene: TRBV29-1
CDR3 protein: CSVLSPGYTF

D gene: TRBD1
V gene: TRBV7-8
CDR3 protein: CASSARQGIYNEQFF

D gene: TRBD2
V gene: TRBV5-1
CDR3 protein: CASSFFLAGDGTQYF

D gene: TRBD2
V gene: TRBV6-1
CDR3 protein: CASSEALRLSGRVETQYF

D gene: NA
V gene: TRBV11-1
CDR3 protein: CASSPREANSYGYTF

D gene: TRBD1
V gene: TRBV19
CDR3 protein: CASSVTGDTNEKLFF

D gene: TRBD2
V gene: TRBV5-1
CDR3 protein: CASSLVSGASYEQYF

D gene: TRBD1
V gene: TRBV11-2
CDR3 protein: CASSLTQGVGTEAFF

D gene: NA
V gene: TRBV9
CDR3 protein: CASSAREGVTEAFF

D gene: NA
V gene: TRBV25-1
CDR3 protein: CASSDSEGEERQYF